What follows are 27 T cell receptor beta chains derived from one specimen sequenced in a study of vaccination and CD4 T cells after COVID-19. These receptors' antigens are unknown. Sequence data for DNA of cultured CD4+ T cells were generated by the Oncomine TCR Beta short-read assay. TCRdb analysed the PCR reads with MiXCR anew, one entry per CDR3 protein. The sample has 13,000 to 15,000 distinct CDR3 sequences; about 45% are singletons. Treatment in this sample: roughly nine-day PBMC culture with coronavirus spike peptide pools or control peptides (ViraFEST assay). Source material: CD4+ T cells from blood, cultured in vitro. The receptors were gathered from a human donor who had recovered from COVID-19.

This clonotype was seen more than once but under ten times. V and J are TRBV19 and TRBJ2-3, with TRBD1 matching over 11 bases. This CDR3 contains 19 residues. Germline CDR1 and CDR2: LNHDA and SQIVND (reference sequence). Losses at the gene ends were 2 bases for V and 0 bases for J; bases not matched to a gene: 10. CDR3 loop: CASSIRPPDRGLSTDTQYF. DNA of the CDR3: TGTGCCAGTAGTATAAGACCCCCGGACAGGGGGCTTAGCACAGATACGCAGTATTTT.

This clonotype was seen only a few times. V usage is TRBV20-1 and J usage is TRBJ1-2; tentative D call: TRBD1 (6 bases). The CDR3 sequence is 14 residues long. Germline-derived CDR1 and CDR2 are DFQATT and SNEGSKA (reference sequence). V was shortened by 6 bases and J by 8 bases, with 22 bases between the two germline ends. CDR3 region: CSAAPSSGAVGYTF. The DNA of the CDR3 is TGCAGTGCCGCTCCCTCCTCGGGGGCGGTCGGCTACACCTTC.

The V gene is TRBV2, the J gene TRBJ1-5, with TRBD1 as a possible D gene (5 bases). The CDR3 is 15 residues long. V was shortened by 6 bases and J by 1 base, with 13 bases between the two germline ends. Germline CDR1 and CDR2: SNHLY and FYNNEI. CDR3 amino acids: CASRPGTASNQPQHF. CDR3 bases: TGTGCCAGCAGACCCGGGACGGCAAGCAATCAGCCCCAGCATTTT.

The rearrangement links TRBV20-1 to TRBJ2-2; TRBD1 matches 7 bases. Looked up from germline, CDR1 is DFQATT and CDR2 is SNEGSKA (reference sequence). With 5 bases clipped from V and 1 base from J, the junction kept 10 bases outside the gene matches. The CDR3 contains 16 residues. The CDR3 loop reads CSASLSGTVNTGELFF. The CDR3, as DNA: TGCAGTGCTTCCCTTTCCGGGACAGTGAACACCGGGGAGCTGTTTTTT.

This clonotype was recorded once. The chain employs TRBV7-2 and TRBJ1-6, with TRBD1 matching over 7 bases. Unmatched junction bases numbered 8, after V lost 5 bases and J lost 4 bases. Germline V lookup: CDR1 SGHTA, CDR2 FQGNSA. The CDR3 length is 16 residues. DNA of the CDR3: TGTGCCAGCAGCAGCGGACAGGACCTTTATAATTCACCCCTCCACTTT. This sequence encodes CASSSGQDLYNSPLHF.

Notes on this clonotype: At one boundary the junction diverges from the germline segment, which might be a read error. The V call is TRBV6-1, the J call TRBJ1-2, with D unresolved. Germline V gives CDR1 MNHNS, CDR2 SASEGT. This CDR3 contains 11 residues. DNA for the CDR3: TGTGCCAGCAGCGAAGGGTATGGCTACACCTTC. Translated, it gives CASSEGYGYTF.

This rearrangement joins TRBV30 to TRBJ1-2; D gene uncertain. Germline CDR1 and CDR2: GTSNPN and SVGIG (reference sequence). The V end lost 1 base, the J end lost 2 bases, and 14 bases lay between the germline ends. This CDR3 is built from 15 residues. CDR3 sequence (DNA): TGTGCCTGGAGTGGACGAATCCAGAAAAACTATGGCTACACCTTC. It is translated as CAWSGRIQKNYGYTF. The full variable domain, its missing parts supplied by reference TRBV30 and TRBJ1-2, is SQTIHQWPATLVQPVGSPLSLECTVEGTSNPNLYWYRQAAGRGLQLLFYSVGIGQISSEVPQNLSASRPQDRQFILSSKKLLLSDSGFYLCAWSGRIQKNYGYTFGSGTRLTVV.

The rearrangement links TRBV6-1 to TRBJ2-7, with D uncertain. Germline CDR1 MNHNS, CDR2 SASEGT. CDR3 length equals 14 residues. The V gene lost 1 base and the J gene lost 2 bases, with 9 bases spanning the gap. CDR3 nucleotides: TGTGCCAGCAGTGAAGAAATCTCGGCCTACGAGCAGTACTTC. Translating gives CASSEEISAYEQYF.

This clonotype was counted a single time. The chain couples TRBV12-3 or TRBV12-4 to TRBJ1-2; the D gene is possibly TRBD1 (6 bases). The CDR3 runs to 13 residues. The germline V and J ends were trimmed by 3 bases and 8 bases, with 13 bases remaining between them. CDR3 coding DNA: TGTGCCAGCAGTTTTAGGGGGGGAGGGGGCTACACCTTC. Its protein is CASSFRGGGGYTF.

This chain links TRBV5-4 with TRBJ2-7; possible D gene TRBD2, 6 bases. CDR3 size: 16 residues. The V end was cut by 2 bases, the J end by 4 bases, with 19 bases between. Germline V gene sequence: CDR1 SGHNT, CDR2 YYREEE (reference sequence). The CDR3 region is CASSFSGGSGVYEQYF. As DNA, the CDR3 is TGTGCCAGCAGCTTCTCCGGGGGTAGCGGCGTTTACGAGCAGTACTTC.

The chain joins TRBV6-1 to TRBJ2-2; TRBD2 matches 13 bases. Germline V gene lookup returns CDR1 MNHNS and CDR2 SASEGT. This CDR3 is 19 amino acids long. The J segment lost 1 base and the V segment lost 3 bases, leaving 8 bases of the junction unmatched. Written as DNA, the CDR3 is TGTGCCAGCAGTGAGAGTCAACTAGCGGGAGGGAAGAACACCGGGGAGCTGTTTTTT. Protein sequence: CASSESQLAGGKNTGELFF.

The J gene is TRBJ1-1, the V gene TRBV15, with unresolved D. V was cut by 0 bases and J by 5 bases, with 7 bases left in between. Per germline, CDR1 LNHNV and CDR2 YYDKDF (reference sequence). This CDR3 spans 13 amino acids. CDR3 in DNA: TGTGCCACCAGCAGAGATGCGGGAACTGAAGCTTTCTTT. It translates to CATSRDAGTEAFF.

This sequence joins TRBV24-1 and TRBJ2-3; 12 nucleotides agree with TRBD2. The CDR3 is made up of 16 amino acids. After removal of 5 bases from V and 5 bases from J, the junction contained 7 bases not matched to a gene. Germline V lookup: CDR1 KGHDR, CDR2 SFDVKD. The CDR3 here is CATSGTSGAAEDTQYF. The CDR3 region has the DNA TGTGCCACCAGTGGGACTAGCGGGGCCGCCGAAGATACGCAGTATTTT.

V is TRBV4-1 and J is TRBJ1-1; weak D call: TRBD1 (5 bases). Per germline, CDR1 MGHRA and CDR2 YSYEKL. Trimming shortened V by 1 base and J by 6 bases, and 15 bases separated the two germline ends. CDR3 length equals 15 residues. The CDR3 spells CASSQVGLGTAEAFF. The CDR3 DNA reads as TGCGCCAGCAGCCAAGTAGGACTAGGGACCGCTGAAGCTTTCTTT.

The chain couples TRBV19 to TRBJ2-2; D is ambiguous. The V and J ends lost 5 bases and 6 bases respectively, with 7 bases between them. The CDR3 runs 12 residues. The germline V gene has CDR1 LNHDA and CDR2 SQIVND (reference sequence). The CDR3: CASSFLAGELFF. In DNA form, the CDR3 reads TGTGCCAGTAGTTTTTTAGCCGGGGAGCTGTTTTTT.

This clonotype was counted a few times. The chain recombines TRBV19 with TRBJ1-5; 9 bases align to TRBD1. Germline V gene sequence: CDR1 LNHDA, CDR2 SQIVND (reference sequence). J gave up 6 bases and V 7 bases, and 10 bases lay outside the gene matches. The CDR3 has 15 amino acids. DNA of the CDR3: TGTGCCAGTACCAAGGGACAGGGTAGAGGTCAGCCCCAGCATTTT. It translates to CASTKGQGRGQPQHF.

The chain employs TRBV11-2 and TRBJ2-1; D is ambiguous. The CDR3 has 15 amino acids. Germline CDR1 and CDR2: SGHAT and FQNNGV. V was clipped by 5 bases and J by 6 bases, with 17 bases between them. The CDR3 bases are TGTGCCAGCAGCACCCTTAGTTGGTGGCCCAATGAGCAGTTCTTC. Residues: CASSTLSWWPNEQFF.

This clonotype was found a few times. V is TRBV7-2 and J is TRBJ1-1; no clear D. Per the germline V gene, CDR1 is SGHTA and CDR2 is FQGNSA. Trimming cost V 3 bases and J 11 bases, with 13 bases left between them. CDR3 length: 12 residues. In nucleotides, the CDR3 is TGTGCCAGCAGCTTGCTGACGAACAAGGCTTTCTTT. It is translated as CASSLLTNKAFF.

The sample holds a few counts of this clonotype. The chain recombines TRBV10-3 with TRBJ1-2, with 7 bases identical to TRBD1. V lost 0 bases and J lost 4; bases outside the gene matches: 5. CDR1 and CDR2 (germline): ENHRY, SYGVKD. This CDR3 spans 15 amino acids. CDR3 region: CAISESQGGIYGYTF. CDR3 DNA sequence: TGTGCCATCAGTGAGTCTCAGGGGGGGATCTATGGCTACACCTTC.

V usage is TRBV6-1 and J usage is TRBJ2-5; D uncertain. Germline lookup yields CDR1 MNHNS and CDR2 SASEGT. This CDR3 spans 12 amino acids. V lost 8 bases and J 1 base, leaving 8 bases between the germline ends. The DNA for the CDR3 is TGTGCCAGCGCCCCTAGCCAAGAGACCCAGTACTTC. It yields the protein CASAPSQETQYF.

The table lists this clonotype with a count of one. The chain couples TRBV2 to TRBJ2-5; 8 positions agree with TRBD1. From germline, CDR1 is SNHLY and CDR2 FYNNEI. V lost 6 bases and J lost 2; bases outside the gene matches: 5. The CDR3 consists of 14 residues. The CDR3 protein is CASRDRGRQETQYF. In DNA, the CDR3 is TGTGCCAGCAGAGACAGGGGTCGTCAAGAGACCCAGTACTTC.

V usage is TRBV2 and J usage is TRBJ1-1; D not certain. This CDR3 is 15 amino acids long. Trimming pared 1 base from V and 4 bases from J, leaving 13 bases between. Germline V gives CDR1 SNHLY, CDR2 FYNNEI. CDR3 coding DNA: TGTGCCAGCAGTGAAGGAATGCGGGGAAGCACTGAAGCTTTCTTT. This sequence encodes CASSEGMRGSTEAFF.

This clonotype was counted only a few times. The chain uses TRBV7-2 and TRBJ2-5; weak D call: TRBD1 (7 bases). Trimming shortened V by 5 bases and J by 2 bases, and 21 bases separated the two germline ends. The CDR3 totals 17 residues. Germline assignment: CDR1 SGHTA and CDR2 FQGNSA. The CDR3 region is CASSPRGTPRTQETQYF. CDR3 DNA: TGTGCCAGCAGCCCCAGGGGGACTCCCCGAACACAAGAGACCCAGTACTTC.

This rearrangement joins TRBV11-1 to TRBJ2-3; 9 bases fit TRBD2. V lost 7 bases and J lost 0; bases outside the gene matches: 11. This CDR3 contains 17 residues. The germline gives CDR1 SGHAT, CDR2 FQDESV (reference sequence). As DNA, the CDR3 is TGTGCCAGCACCCTAAGGGCTAGCGGGGCTAGCACAGATACGCAGTATTTT. Translated, it gives CASTLRASGASTDTQYF. Full variable domain (outside the CDR3, taken from reference TRBV11-1 and TRBJ2-3): EAEVAQSPRYKITEKSQAVAFWCDPISGHATLYWYRQILGQGPELLVQFQDESVVDDSQLPKDRFSAERLKGVDSTLKIQPAELGDSAMYLCASTLRASGASTDTQYFGPGTRLTVL.

This clonotype came up a few times. The rearrangement uses TRBV6-1 and TRBJ2-1; D not resolved. The J call may be mistaken, given a closer DNA end match to TRBJ2-7. Germline loops: CDR1 MNHNS, CDR2 SASEGT. The CDR3 is 12 residues long. The CDR3, as DNA: TGTGCCAGCAGACGTTCTTCAGACGAGCAGTACTTC. Translated, it gives CASRRSSDEQYF.

This clonotype was detected only a few times. V and J are TRBV6-2 or TRBV6-3 and TRBJ2-5; TRBD2 matches at 9 bases. The CDR3 extends over 18 amino acids. Germline V gene lookup returns CDR1 MNHEY and CDR2 SVGEGT. Trimming removed 0 bases from V and 4 bases from J; junction bases left unmatched: 12. The CDR3 coding sequence is TGTGCCAGCAGTTACTCGATAAGAGCGGGGGGACGAGGAGAGACCCAGTACTTC. Translated, it gives CASSYSIRAGGRGETQYF.

A single count supports this clonotype. The rearrangement links TRBV20-1 to TRBJ2-7; D is perhaps TRBD1 or TRBD2 (5 bases each). Germline CDR1 is DFQATT and CDR2 is SNEGSKA (reference sequence). CDR3 length equals 13 residues. The V end lost 3 bases, the J end lost 1 base, and 10 bases lay between the germline ends. CDR3 loop: CSARGTLSYEQYF. CDR3 bases: TGCAGTGCTAGGGGGACCCTTTCCTACGAGCAGTACTTC.